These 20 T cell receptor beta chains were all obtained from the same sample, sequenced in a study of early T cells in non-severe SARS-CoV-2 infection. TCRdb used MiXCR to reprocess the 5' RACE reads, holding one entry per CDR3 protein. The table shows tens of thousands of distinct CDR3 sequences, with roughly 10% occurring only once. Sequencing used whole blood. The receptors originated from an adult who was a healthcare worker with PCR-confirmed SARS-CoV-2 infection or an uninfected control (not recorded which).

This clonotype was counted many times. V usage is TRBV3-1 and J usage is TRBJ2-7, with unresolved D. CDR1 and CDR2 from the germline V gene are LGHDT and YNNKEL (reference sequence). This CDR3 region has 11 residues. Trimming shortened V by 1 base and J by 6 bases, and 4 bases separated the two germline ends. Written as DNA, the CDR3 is TGTGCCAGCAGCCAAGTGGGCGAGCAGTACTTC. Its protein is CASSQVGEQYF.

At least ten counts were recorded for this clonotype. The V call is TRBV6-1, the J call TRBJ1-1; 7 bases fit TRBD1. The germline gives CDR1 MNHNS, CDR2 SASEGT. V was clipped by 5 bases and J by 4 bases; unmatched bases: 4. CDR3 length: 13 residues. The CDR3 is CASSPNRGTEAFF. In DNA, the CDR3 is TGTGCCAGCAGTCCAAACAGGGGCACTGAAGCTTTCTTT.

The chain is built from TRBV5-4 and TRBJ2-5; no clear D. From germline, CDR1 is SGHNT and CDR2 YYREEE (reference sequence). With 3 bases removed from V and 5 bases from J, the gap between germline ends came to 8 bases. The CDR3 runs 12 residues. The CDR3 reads CASSYPGETQYF. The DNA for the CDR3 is TGTGCCAGCAGCTACCCTGGGGAGACCCAGTACTTC.

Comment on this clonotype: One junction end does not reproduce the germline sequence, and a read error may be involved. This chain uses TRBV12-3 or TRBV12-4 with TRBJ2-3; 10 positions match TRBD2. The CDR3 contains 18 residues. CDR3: CVSTSGASGSVSTDTQYF. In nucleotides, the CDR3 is TGTGTCAGCACCTCAGGGGCTAGCGGGAGCGTCAGCACAGATACGCAGTATTTT.

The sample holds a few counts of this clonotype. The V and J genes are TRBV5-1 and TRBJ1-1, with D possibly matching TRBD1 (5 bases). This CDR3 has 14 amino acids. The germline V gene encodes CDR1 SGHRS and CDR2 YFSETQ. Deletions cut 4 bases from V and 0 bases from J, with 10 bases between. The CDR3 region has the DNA TGCGCCAGCAGCGGGGGAAGTCTGAACACTGAAGCTTTCTTT. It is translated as CASSGGSLNTEAFF.

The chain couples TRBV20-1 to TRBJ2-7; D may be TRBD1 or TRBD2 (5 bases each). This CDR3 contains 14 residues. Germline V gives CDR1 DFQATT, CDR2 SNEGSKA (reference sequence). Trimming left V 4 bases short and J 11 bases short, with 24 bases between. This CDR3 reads CSATASQAQGKKYF. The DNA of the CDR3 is TGCAGTGCTACAGCTAGCCAGGCGCAGGGTAAAAAGTACTTC.

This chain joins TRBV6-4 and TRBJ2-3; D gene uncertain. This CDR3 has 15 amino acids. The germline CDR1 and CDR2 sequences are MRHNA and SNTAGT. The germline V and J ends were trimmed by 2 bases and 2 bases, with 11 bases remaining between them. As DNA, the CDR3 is TGTGCCAGCAGTGACGCCCCAGAATCCACAGATACGCAGTATTTT. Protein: CASSDAPESTDTQYF.

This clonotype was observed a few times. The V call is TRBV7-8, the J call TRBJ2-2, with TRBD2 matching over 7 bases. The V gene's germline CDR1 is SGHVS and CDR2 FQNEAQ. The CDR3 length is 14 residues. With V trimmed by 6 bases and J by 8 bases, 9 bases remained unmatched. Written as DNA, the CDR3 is TGTGCCAGCAGACCGGGAGGCAGTGCAGGGGAGCTGTTTTTT. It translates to CASRPGGSAGELFF.

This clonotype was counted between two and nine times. The CDR3 DNA reads TGTGCCAGCTCCTACGGAGGGGATGAGCAGTTCTTC. Translation gives CASSYGGDEQFF. The gene calls are TRBV18 and TRBJ2-1; a weak D match, TRBD2 (6 bases). CDR1 KGHSH and CDR2 LQKENI come from the germline V gene. V lost 6 bases, J lost 8 bases, and 11 bases lay in between. The CDR3 totals 12 residues.

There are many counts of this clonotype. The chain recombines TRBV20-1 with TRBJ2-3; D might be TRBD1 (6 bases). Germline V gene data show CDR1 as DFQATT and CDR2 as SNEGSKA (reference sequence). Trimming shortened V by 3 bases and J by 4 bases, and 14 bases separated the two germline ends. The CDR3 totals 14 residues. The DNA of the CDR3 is TGCAGTGCTAGTTGGCAGGGGTCATCAGATACGCAGTATTTT. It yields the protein CSASWQGSSDTQYF.

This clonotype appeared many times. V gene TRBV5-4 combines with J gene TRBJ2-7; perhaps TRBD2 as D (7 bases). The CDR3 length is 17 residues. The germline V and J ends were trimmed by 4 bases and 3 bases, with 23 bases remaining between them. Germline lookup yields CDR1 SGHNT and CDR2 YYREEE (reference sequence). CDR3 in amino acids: CASSPRGAGVRLYEQYF. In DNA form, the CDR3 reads TGTGCCAGCAGCCCCCGGGGGGCGGGGGTACGACTCTACGAGCAGTACTTC.

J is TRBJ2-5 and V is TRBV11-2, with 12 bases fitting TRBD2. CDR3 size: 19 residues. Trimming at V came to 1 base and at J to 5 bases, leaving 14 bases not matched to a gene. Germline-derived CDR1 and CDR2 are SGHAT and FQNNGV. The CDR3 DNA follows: TGTGCCAGCAGCTTAGGGACTAGCGGGGTCCTTGCCCGGAGGGAGACCCAGTACTTC. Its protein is CASSLGTSGVLARRETQYF.

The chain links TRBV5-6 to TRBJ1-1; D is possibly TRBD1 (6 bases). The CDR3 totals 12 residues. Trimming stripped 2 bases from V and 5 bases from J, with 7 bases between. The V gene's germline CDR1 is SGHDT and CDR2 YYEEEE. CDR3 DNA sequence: TGTGCCAGCAGCTTCGACAGGACTGAAGCTTTCTTT. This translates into CASSFDRTEAFF.

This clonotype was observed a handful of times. CDR3: CASSLTDYNSPLHF. The CDR3 DNA follows: TGTGCCAGCAGCCTGACAGACTATAATTCACCCCTCCACTTT. The V and J genes are TRBV11-2 and TRBJ1-6, with a tentative D call TRBD1 (5 bases). Trimming removed 5 bases from V and 3 bases from J, with 8 bases in between. The CDR3 is 14 amino acids. The V gene's germline CDR1 is SGHAT and CDR2 FQNNGV. Drawing the rest from reference TRBV11-2 and TRBJ1-6, the complete variable domain is EAGVAQSPRYKIIEKRQSVAFWCNPISGHATLYWYQQILGQGPKLLIQFQNNGVVDDSQLPKDRFSAERLKGVDSTLKIQPAKLEDSAVYLCASSLTDYNSPLHFGNGTRLTVT.

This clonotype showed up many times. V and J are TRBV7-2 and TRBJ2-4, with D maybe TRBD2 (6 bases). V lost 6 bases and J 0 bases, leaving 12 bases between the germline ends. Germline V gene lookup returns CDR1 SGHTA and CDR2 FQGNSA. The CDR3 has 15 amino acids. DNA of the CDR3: TGTGCCAGCAGTTCGGGGACTTTAGCCAAAAACATTCAGTACTTC. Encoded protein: CASSSGTLAKNIQYF.

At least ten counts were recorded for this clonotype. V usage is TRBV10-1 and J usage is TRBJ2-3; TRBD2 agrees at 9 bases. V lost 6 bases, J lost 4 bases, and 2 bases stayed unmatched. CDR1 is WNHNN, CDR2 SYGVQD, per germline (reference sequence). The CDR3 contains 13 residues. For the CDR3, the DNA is TGCGCCAGCAGACGGACTAGCGCAGATACGCAGTATTTT. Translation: CASRRTSADTQYF.

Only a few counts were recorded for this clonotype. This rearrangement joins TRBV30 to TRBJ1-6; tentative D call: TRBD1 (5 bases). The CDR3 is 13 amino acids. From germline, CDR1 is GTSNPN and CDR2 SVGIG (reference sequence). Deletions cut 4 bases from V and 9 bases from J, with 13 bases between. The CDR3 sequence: CAWKGRGTSPLHF. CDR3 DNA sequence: TGTGCCTGGAAGGGGCGCGGTACTTCACCCCTCCACTTT.

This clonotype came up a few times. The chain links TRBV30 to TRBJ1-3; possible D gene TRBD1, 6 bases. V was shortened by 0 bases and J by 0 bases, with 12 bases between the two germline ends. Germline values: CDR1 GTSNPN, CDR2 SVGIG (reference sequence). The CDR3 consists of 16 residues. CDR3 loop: CAWSVAGGRSGNTIYF. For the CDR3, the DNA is TGTGCCTGGAGTGTTGCCGGGGGCCGCTCTGGAAACACCATATATTTT.

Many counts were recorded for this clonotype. The CDR3 nucleotides read TGTGCCAGCAGCCACGCAGGGAGGGGTCAGCCCCAGCATTTT. It codes for CASSHAGRGQPQHF. The rearrangement joins TRBV7-2 to TRBJ1-5; D is possibly TRBD1 (5 bases). CDR3 size: 14 residues. Per the germline V gene, CDR1 is SGHTA and CDR2 is FQGNSA. V was shortened by 5 bases and J by 6 bases, with 14 bases between the two germline ends.

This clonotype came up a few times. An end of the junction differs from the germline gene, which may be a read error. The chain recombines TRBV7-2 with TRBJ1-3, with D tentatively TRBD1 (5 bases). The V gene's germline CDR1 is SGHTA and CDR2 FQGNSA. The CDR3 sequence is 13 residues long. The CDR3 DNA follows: TGTGCCAGCAGCTTATTGGGGGACGGCGCTCCTATTTTT. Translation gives CASSLLGDGAPIF.